The sequence of this TCR beta chain was determined in a study of identical twins. Study results and caveats: With abundant cord blood beta clonotypes, insertions were fewer; memory repertoires showed no such pattern. The study drew conclusions from cross-sectional statistical analysis, not from following the same donors.

Healthy Caucasians made up all donors. This clonotype has more than one count but fewer than ten. Its antigen is as yet unknown. TCRdb itself ran the 5' RACE reads through MiXCR, one entry per CDR3 protein. The table records 470,000 or so distinct CDR3 sequences, 20% to 25% of them present only once. CDR3 length: 13 amino acids. Trimming took 7 bases from V and 3 from J, leaving 13 bases between them. Per the germline V gene, CDR1 is MNHEY and CDR2 is SVGEGT. This same sample was also taken into another study, of T cells expressing NK-cell markers. In that study: Each of 6 or 7 donors carried dominant NKG2C+ clonotypes accounting for roughly 1.0-7.5% of CD8+ T cells.

The chain couples TRBV6-2 or TRBV6-3 to TRBJ2-7; D tentatively reads TRBD1 or TRBD2 (5 bases each). The sequencing input was CD4+ T cells sorted from blood. This receptor was taken from a woman in her late teens or twenties in good health. CDR3 residues: CASTGDPDYEQYF. Written as DNA, the CDR3 is TGTGCCAGCACCGGGGACCCAGACTACGAGCAGTACTTC.